This T cell receptor beta chain was observed in a study of T-cell memory formation after mild COVID-19. Regarding this clonotype: Its antigen is undetermined.

5'RACE with constant-segment primers yielded barcoded, UMI-tagged TCR alpha and TCR beta cDNA libraries. TCRdb used MiXCR to reprocess the 5' RACE reads, holding one entry per CDR3 protein. This sample has some 250,000 distinct CDR3 sequences, with roughly 9.4% found just once. From germline, CDR1 is SGHRS and CDR2 YFSETQ. Trimming cost V 0 bases and J 0 bases, with 9 bases left between them. This CDR3 is built from 15 residues. Study findings and constraints: Prior to infection, memory already included some responding clones, suggesting cross-reactive memory joined.

The chain combines TRBV5-1 with TRBJ1-1, with a possible D match to TRBD1 (6 bases). The receptor comes from a young man who had mild COVID-19 (a few samples of this study predate the infection). Cell type and time point are not known. The sequenced material came from PBMCs or a T cell subset sorted from them (not recorded which). CDR3 coding DNA: TGCGCCAGCAGCTTGGTGGGACAACTGAACACTGAAGCTTTCTTT. Encoded protein: CASSLVGQLNTEAFF.